These 13 T cell receptor beta chains originate from one sample sequenced in a study of shared clonotypes between healthy human individuals. Libraries were prepared by immunoSEQ multiplex PCR; TCRdb keeps only in-frame clonotypes and omits some of them. The table includes over 2 million clones, 80% to 95% detected once. The sequencing input was naive CD4+ T cells from PBMCs. Documented subset: CD45RA+ positively selected. The receptor set was obtained from a man between 18 and 29 years old in good health. Some clones in this sample may be carry-over from other donors' samples.

This rearrangement joins TRBV27 to TRBJ1-2, with D possibly being TRBD1 (6 bases). The germline V and J ends were trimmed by 4 bases and 3 bases, with 9 bases remaining between them. CDR3 length: 13 amino acids. In germline, CDR1 is MNHEY, CDR2 SMNVEV (reference sequence). The CDR3, as DNA: TGTGCCAGCAGTTCGGGACAAGACTATGGCTACACCTTC. Its translation: CASSSGQDYGYTF.

This chain uses TRBV5-3 with TRBJ1-6; 7 bases align to TRBD1. TRBV5-3 is reported as an ORF; its role is uncertain. V was clipped by 5 bases and J by 4 bases; unmatched bases: 9. The CDR3 extends over 16 amino acids. CDR3 DNA sequence: TGTGCCAGAAGTCAGCCCGGGACAGAATATAATTCACCCCTCCACTTT. Translating it yields CARSQPGTEYNSPLHF.

This clone was observed once. The V and J genes are TRBV7-8 and TRBJ1-3; D gene ambiguous. CDR3 size: 16 residues. V was shortened by 2 bases and J by 0 bases, with 11 bases between the two germline ends. The germline V gene encodes CDR1 SGHVS and CDR2 FQNEAQ. CDR3 in amino acids: CASSLLGLPSGNTIYF. The CDR3 DNA reads as TGTGCCAGCAGCTTATTAGGCCTACCCTCTGGAAACACCATATATTTT.

This rearrangement joins TRBV5-1 to TRBJ2-2; maybe TRBD2 (5 bases). The germline CDR1 and CDR2 sequences are SGHRS and YFSETQ. This CDR3 is 14 amino acids long. V lost 2 bases and J lost 6, with 11 bases in between. CDR3 protein: CASSFMTTPGELFF. DNA for the CDR3: TGCGCCAGCAGCTTTATGACTACGCCCGGGGAGCTGTTTTTT.

The chain carries TRBV5-8 and TRBJ1-6; perhaps TRBD1 as D (6 bases). This CDR3 is 15 amino acids long. The V gene's germline CDR1 is SGHTS and CDR2 YDEGEE. Trimming stripped 6 bases from V and 4 bases from J, with 14 bases between. The CDR3 reads CASNPLTGYNSPLHF. DNA of the CDR3: TGTGCCAGCAACCCGCTGACAGGTTATAATTCACCCCTCCACTTT.

The chain couples TRBV4-1 to TRBJ2-3, with 7 positions matching TRBD2. Germline CDR1 is MGHRA and CDR2 is YSYEKL. J lost 0 bases, V lost 5 bases, and 8 bases had no gene match. The CDR3 contains 16 residues. The CDR3 loop is CASSFATSPSTDTQYF. CDR3 nucleotides: TGCGCCAGCAGCTTTGCGACTAGCCCTAGCACAGATACGCAGTATTTT.

This chain links TRBV19 with TRBJ2-7, with 9 nucleotides matching TRBD1. Germline CDR1 reads LNHDA; CDR2 reads SQIVND (reference sequence). Trimming at V came to 8 bases and at J to 7 bases, leaving 6 bases not matched to a gene. The CDR3 has 12 amino acids. CDR3 DNA: TGTGCCAGTGCATCCGGGACAGGGGAGCAGTACTTC. Translation gives CASASGTGEQYF.

The chain recombines TRBV11-1 with TRBJ2-1; perhaps TRBD2 as D (6 bases). V lost 2 bases, J lost 1 base, and 9 bases lay in between. Germline V CDR1 and CDR2: SGHAT, FQDESV (reference sequence). The CDR3 has 15 residues. The chain's CDR3 is CASSLSGGSYNEQFF. Here the CDR3 DNA reads TGTGCCAGCAGCTTATCCGGGGGTTCCTACAATGAGCAGTTCTTC.

The V gene is TRBV9, the J gene TRBJ2-1; 7 nucleotides line up with TRBD2. The germline V gene encodes CDR1 SGDLS and CDR2 YYNGEE. The J segment lost 5 bases and the V segment lost 2 bases, leaving 7 bases of the junction unmatched. This CDR3 is built from 15 residues. The CDR3 sequence: CASSVGGSGHNEQFF. The CDR3 DNA reads TGTGCCAGCAGCGTGGGCGGGAGCGGCCACAATGAGCAGTTCTTC.

This clone was counted only a few times. The chain carries TRBV30 and TRBJ1-5; no clear D gene. Germline CDR1 GTSNPN, CDR2 SVGIG (reference sequence). V gave up 1 base and J gave up 3 bases, with 10 bases separating them. This CDR3 region has 14 residues. The CDR3 DNA follows: TGTGCCTGGAGTGCCCAGGACCTCAATCAGCCCCAGCATTTT. Translated: CAWSAQDLNQPQHF.

This clone was detected once. V gene TRBV19 combines with J gene TRBJ2-1; D call uncertain. V was shortened by 4 bases and J by 8 bases, with 24 bases between the two germline ends. In germline, CDR1 is LNHDA, CDR2 SQIVND (reference sequence). The CDR3 contains 17 residues. DNA for the CDR3: TGTGCCAGTAGTACTGAAGTGAGACTTACTCTACCTTATGAGCAGTTCTTC. Protein product: CASSTEVRLTLPYEQFF. The full variable domain, completed using reference TRBV19 and TRBJ2-1, is DGGITQSPKYLFRKEGQNVTLSCEQNLNHDAMYWYRQDPGQGLRLIYYSQIVNDFQKGDIAEGYSVSREKKESFPLTVTSAQKNPTAFYLCASSTEVRLTLPYEQFFGPGTRLTVL.

The genes are TRBV28 and TRBJ2-1; 12 bases match TRBD2. V was clipped by 0 bases and J by 8 bases; unmatched bases: 8. Germline V lookup: CDR1 MDHEN, CDR2 SYDVKM. The CDR3 has 17 amino acids. The CDR3 loop is CASSLWASGRGEDEQFF. CDR3 nucleotide sequence: TGTGCCAGCAGTTTATGGGCTAGCGGGAGGGGTGAGGATGAGCAGTTCTTC.

The genes are TRBV12-5 and TRBJ2-1; the D is unclear. Germline lookup yields CDR1 LGHNT and CDR2 FRNRAP. Deletions cut 3 bases from V and 12 bases from J, with 9 bases between. The length of the CDR3 is 11 residues. CDR3 nucleotide sequence: TGTGCTAGTGGTTTATGGGTAGCGCAGTTCTTC. Residues: CASGLWVAQFF. Based on the CDR3 plus reference TRBV12-5 and TRBJ2-1, the full variable domain is DARVTQTPRHKVTEMGQEVTMRCQPILGHNTVFWYRQTMMQGLELLAYFRNRAPLDDSGMPKDRFSAEMPDATLATLKIQPSEPRDSAVYFCASGLWVAQFFGPGTRLTVL.